This TCR beta chain emerged from a study of blood T cell repertoires in COVID-19. Study-wide context: Acute and convalescent COVID-19 specimens originated in the United States, Italy and Spain.

In the original processing: Estimated nucleated cell counts came from reference gene primer amplification. Sequenced by immunoSEQ multiplex PCR; TCRdb stores in-frame clones only, minus some. The V and J calls and the clone size are those of that table, but D and trimming were determined from the DNA. Among more than 95,000 clones listed, approximately 82% were seen once. Germline values: CDR1 SGHRS, CDR2 YFSETQ. V trimming: 0 bases; J trimming: 6 bases; junction bases outside the gene matches: 8. This CDR3 has 15 residues. The clonotype originates from a woman in her 50s with acute or convalescent COVID-19. Material for sequencing was peripheral blood. This chain links TRBV5-1 with TRBJ1-1; 7 positions agree with TRBD1. This chain's CDR3 is CASSLGGGYGPEAFF. The CDR3 DNA reads as TGCGCCAGCAGCTTGGGAGGGGGCTATGGCCCTGAAGCTTTCTTT.